This record covers a single T cell receptor (beta chain). The antigen is unknown. The sample is drawn from a study of cytomegalovirus exposure and HLA in healthy donors. The study, taken as a whole, reports: The HLA-A and HLA-B alleles of most subjects were reportedly predicted accurately from TCR beta sequences. There were a few CMV-associated chains whose specificity for CMV antigens was confirmed in vitro.

CDR3 length: 14 amino acids. The V gene's germline CDR1 is LNHNV and CDR2 YYDKDF (reference sequence). V dropped 0 bases and J dropped 4 bases, with 9 bases sitting between them. 13 Jbeta primers and 60 Vbeta primers were used for the PCR. Original data processing: In a later analysis, roughly 11 million of approximately 86 million unique beta chains occurred in at least two donors. Profiled with immunoSEQ multiplex PCR; TCRdb holds only in-frame clones, not every one. V and J calls plus clone size are reproduced from that table; the DNA served to infer D and trimming. The repertoire includes roughly 150,000 clones, around four fifths of them detected once, and about 1.4% sits in the top ten.

Specimen: PBMCs. The V gene is TRBV15, the J gene TRBJ1-2; TRBD1 is a possible D gene (5 bases). The sequence derives from a woman under 30 in good health and CMV-seronegative. The CDR3 reads CATSREGRGYGYTF. The DNA of the CDR3 is TGTGCCACCAGCAGAGAGGGGCGGGGCTATGGCTACACCTTC.